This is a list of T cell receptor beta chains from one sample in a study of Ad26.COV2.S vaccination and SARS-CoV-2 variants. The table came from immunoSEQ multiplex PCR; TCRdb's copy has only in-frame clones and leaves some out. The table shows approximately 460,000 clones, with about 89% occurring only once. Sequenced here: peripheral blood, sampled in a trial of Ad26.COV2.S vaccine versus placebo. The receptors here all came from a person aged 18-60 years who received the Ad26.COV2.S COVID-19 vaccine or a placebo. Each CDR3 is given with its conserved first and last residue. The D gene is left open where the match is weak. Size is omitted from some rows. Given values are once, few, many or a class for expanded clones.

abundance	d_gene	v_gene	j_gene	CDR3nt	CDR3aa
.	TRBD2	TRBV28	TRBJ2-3	TGTGCCAGCACCACCGGGACTAGCGGGCAGGAGGATACGCAGTATTTT	CASTTGTSGQEDTQYF
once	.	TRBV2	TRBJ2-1	TGTGCCAGCAGTGACTCGGGGACTGGAAGCTCCTACAATGAGCAGTTCTTC	CASSDSGTGSSYNEQFF
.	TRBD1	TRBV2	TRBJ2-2	TGTGCCAGCAGTCGACAGGGGTCCCTCACCGGGGAGCTGTTTTTT	CASSRQGSLTGELFF
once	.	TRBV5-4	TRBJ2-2	TGTGCCATAAAAAAGGACTACCCCAACACCGGGGAGCTGTTTTTT	CAIKKDYPNTGELFF
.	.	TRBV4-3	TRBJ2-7	TGCGCCAGCAGCCAAGAACTGGCTTCCGCCACCTACGAGCAGTACTTC	CASSQELASATYEQYF
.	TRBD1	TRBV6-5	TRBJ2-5	TGTGCCAGCAGCCGGAACAGGGGGCCGATGGAGACCCAGTACTTC	CASSRNRGPMETQYF
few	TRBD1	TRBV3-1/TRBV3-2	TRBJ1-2	TGTGCCAGCAGCACCCGACAGGGTCCCTATGGCTACACCTTC	CASSTRQGPYGYTF
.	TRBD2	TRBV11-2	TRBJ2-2	TGTGCCAGCAGCTACCATGCCCCTAGCGGCGGCACCGGGGAGCTGTTTTTT	CASSYHAPSGGTGELFF
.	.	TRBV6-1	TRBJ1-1	TGTGCCAGCACGGCAAACACTGAAGCTTTCTTT	CASTANTEAFF
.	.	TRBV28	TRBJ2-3	TGTGCCAGCAGTTTCGGGTCTCTCACAGATACGCAGTATTTT	CASSFGSLTDTQYF
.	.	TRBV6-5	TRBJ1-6	TGTGCCAGCAGACCTGCCGGGGGTTATAATTCACCCCTCCACTTT	CASRPAGGYNSPLHF